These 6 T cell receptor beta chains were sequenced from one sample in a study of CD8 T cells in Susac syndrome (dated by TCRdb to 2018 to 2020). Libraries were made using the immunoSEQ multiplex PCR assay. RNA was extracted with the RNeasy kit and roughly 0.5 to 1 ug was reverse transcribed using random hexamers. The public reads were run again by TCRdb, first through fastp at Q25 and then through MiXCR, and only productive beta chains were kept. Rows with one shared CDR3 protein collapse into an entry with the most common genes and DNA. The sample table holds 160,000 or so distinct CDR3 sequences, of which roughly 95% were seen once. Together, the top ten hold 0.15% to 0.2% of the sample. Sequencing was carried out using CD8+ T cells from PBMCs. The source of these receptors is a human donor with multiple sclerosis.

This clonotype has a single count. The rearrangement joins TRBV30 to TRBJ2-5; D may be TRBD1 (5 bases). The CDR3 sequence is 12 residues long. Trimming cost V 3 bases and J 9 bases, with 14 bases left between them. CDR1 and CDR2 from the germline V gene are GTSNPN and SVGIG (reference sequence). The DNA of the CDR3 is TGTGCCTGGAGCGGAGAAGGGGCGGCCCAGTACTTC. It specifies CAWSGEGAAQYF.

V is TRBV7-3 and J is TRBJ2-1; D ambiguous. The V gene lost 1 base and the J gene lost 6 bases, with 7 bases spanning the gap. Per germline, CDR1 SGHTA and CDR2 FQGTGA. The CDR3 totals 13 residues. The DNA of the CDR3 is TGTGCCAGCAGCTTAATCCTAGGCAATGAGCAGTTCTTC. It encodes CASSLILGNEQFF.

For the CDR3, the DNA is TGTGCCAGCAGCCAAGAAGGGCGGGAGGCAGATACGCAGTATTTT. Encoded protein: CASSQEGREADTQYF. V gene TRBV3-1 combines with J gene TRBJ2-3; 8 bases match TRBD2. Germline V CDR1 and CDR2: LGHDT, YNNKEL (reference sequence). The V segment lost 0 bases and the J segment 4 bases; nucleotides outside the gene matches: 3. CDR3 length: 15 residues.

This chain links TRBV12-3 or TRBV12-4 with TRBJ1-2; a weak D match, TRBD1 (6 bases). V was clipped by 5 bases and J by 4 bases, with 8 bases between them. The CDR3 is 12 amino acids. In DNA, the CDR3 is TGTGCCAGCAGTGAGACAGGCTATGGCTACACCTTC. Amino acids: CASSETGYGYTF.

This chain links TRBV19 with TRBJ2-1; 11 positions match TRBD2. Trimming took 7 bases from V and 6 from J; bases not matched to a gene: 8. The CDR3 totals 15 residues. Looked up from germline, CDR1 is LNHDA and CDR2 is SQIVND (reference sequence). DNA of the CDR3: TGTGCCAGTACCGTCGGGACTAGCGGAGTCAATGAGCAGTTCTTC. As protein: CASTVGTSGVNEQFF.

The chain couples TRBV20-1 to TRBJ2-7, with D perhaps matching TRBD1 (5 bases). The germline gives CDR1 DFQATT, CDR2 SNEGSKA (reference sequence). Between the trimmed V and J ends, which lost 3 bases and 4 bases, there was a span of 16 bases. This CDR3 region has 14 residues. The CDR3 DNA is TGCAGTGCTAGGGGCAGGGATGGGATTTACGAGCAGTACTTC. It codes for CSARGRDGIYEQYF.